A selection of T cell receptor beta chains follows, all from one sample in a study of Ad26.COV2.S vaccination and SARS-CoV-2 variants. Sequenced by immunoSEQ multiplex PCR; TCRdb stores in-frame clones only, minus some. The table has around 370,000 clones, 90% to 95% seen once. The input for sequencing was peripheral blood, taken after recovery from COVID-19. The receptors were sampled from a human donor who had recovered from COVID-19. The CDR3 runs from the conserved cysteine through the conserved F or W. D genes are given only for firm matches. Not every row has a clone size; where given, it reads once, few, many or a size class.

V gene: TRBV6-2/TRBV6-3; J gene: TRBJ2-5; D gene: -; clone size: -; CDR3 protein: CASSYIFRETQYF; CDR3 DNA: TGTGCCAGCAGTTACATTTTCAGGGAGACCCAGTACTTC
V gene: TRBV5-6; J gene: TRBJ1-6; D gene: -; clone size: -; CDR3 protein: CASSLEGGNSPLHF; CDR3 DNA: TGTGCCAGCAGCTTGGAGGGGGGGAATTCACCCCTCCACTTT
V gene: TRBV7-9; J gene: TRBJ1-1; D gene: -; clone size: -; CDR3 protein: CASSRLFMNTEAFF; CDR3 DNA: TGTGCCAGCTCCCGGCTTTTTATGAACACTGAAGCTTTCTTT
V gene: TRBV19; J gene: TRBJ1-1; D gene: -; clone size: -; CDR3 protein: CASSFRTENTEAFF; CDR3 DNA: TGTGCCAGTAGTTTCCGGACCGAAAACACTGAAGCTTTCTTT
V gene: TRBV5-6; J gene: TRBJ2-1; D gene: TRBD2; clone size: -; CDR3 protein: CASSSLAGVLRSEQFF; CDR3 DNA: TGTGCCAGCAGCTCCCTAGCGGGGGTGCTGAGGAGTGAGCAGTTCTTC
V gene: TRBV29-1; J gene: TRBJ1-2; D gene: TRBD1; clone size: -; CDR3 protein: CSVVGQLIGGYGYTF; CDR3 DNA: TGCAGCGTTGTGGGACAGCTCATAGGGGGGTATGGCTACACCTTC
V gene: TRBV3-1/TRBV3-2; J gene: TRBJ2-3; D gene: TRBD2; clone size: -; CDR3 protein: CASSKGLAGGYTDTQYF; CDR3 DNA: TGTGCCAGCAGCAAGGGACTAGCGGGGGGTTACACAGATACGCAGTATTTT
V gene: TRBV19; J gene: TRBJ2-7; D gene: -; clone size: -; CDR3 protein: CASAGLGALGEQYF; CDR3 DNA: TGTGCCTCCGCCGGGTTGGGGGCCCTCGGCGAGCAGTACTTC
V gene: TRBV4-1; J gene: TRBJ2-7; D gene: -; clone size: -; CDR3 protein: CASSPGTLDHYEQYF; CDR3 DNA: TGCGCCAGCAGCCCCGGTACTCTTGACCACTACGAGCAGTACTTC
V gene: TRBV5-1; J gene: TRBJ1-2; D gene: -; clone size: -; CDR3 protein: CASSLETALGYTF; CDR3 DNA: TGCGCCAGCAGCTTGGAAACAGCGTTGGGCTACACCTTC
V gene: TRBV27; J gene: TRBJ2-1; D gene: TRBD2; clone size: -; CDR3 protein: CATGDSGSPREQFF; CDR3 DNA: TGTGCCACGGGGGATAGCGGGAGCCCACGTGAGCAGTTCTTC
V gene: TRBV4-1; J gene: TRBJ2-7; D gene: -; clone size: -; CDR3 protein: CASSQVGQTYEQYF; CDR3 DNA: TGCGCCAGCAGCCAAGTTGGACAGACCTACGAGCAGTACTTC
V gene: TRBV19; J gene: TRBJ1-2; D gene: TRBD1; clone size: -; CDR3 protein: CATWDRENYGYTF; CDR3 DNA: TGTGCCACTTGGGACAGGGAGAACTATGGCTACACCTTC
V gene: TRBV18; J gene: TRBJ2-7; D gene: -; clone size: -; CDR3 protein: CASSQWGRSYEQYF; CDR3 DNA: TGTGCCAGCTCACAGTGGGGGCGAAGCTACGAGCAGTACTTC
V gene: TRBV19; J gene: TRBJ2-3; D gene: TRBD1; clone size: -; CDR3 protein: CASNKRQGLADTQYF; CDR3 DNA: TGTGCCAGTAATAAGAGACAGGGATTGGCAGATACGCAGTATTTT
V gene: TRBV27; J gene: TRBJ1-4; D gene: TRBD1; clone size: -; CDR3 protein: CASRPGQHNEKLFF; CDR3 DNA: TGTGCCAGCAGGCCGGGACAGCACAATGAAAAACTGTTTTTT
V gene: TRBV5-1; J gene: TRBJ1-4; D gene: -; clone size: -; CDR3 protein: CASSSPGTLNEKLFF; CDR3 DNA: TGCGCCAGCAGCTCGCCCGGGACTCTTAATGAAAAACTGTTTTTT
V gene: TRBV5-8; J gene: TRBJ2-2; D gene: TRBD2; clone size: -; CDR3 protein: CASSLLAGNGAGELFF; CDR3 DNA: TGTGCCAGCAGCTTACTAGCGGGGAATGGCGCCGGGGAGCTGTTTTTT
V gene: TRBV11-2; J gene: TRBJ2-7; D gene: -; clone size: once; CDR3 protein: CASSLPRGAGYEQYF; CDR3 DNA: TGTGCCAGCAGCTTGCCAAGGGGGGCTGGGTACGAGCAGTACTTC
V gene: TRBV20-1; J gene: TRBJ2-7; D gene: TRBD2; clone size: -; CDR3 protein: CSASTSGAYEQYF; CDR3 DNA: TGCAGTGCTAGTACTAGCGGGGCCTACGAGCAGTACTTC
V gene: TRBV10-3; J gene: TRBJ2-3; D gene: -; clone size: -; CDR3 protein: CAISETGSTDTQYF; CDR3 DNA: TGTGCCATCAGTGAGACAGGGTCCACAGATACGCAGTATTTT
V gene: TRBV2; J gene: TRBJ2-7; D gene: TRBD2; clone size: -; CDR3 protein: CASSGRTSTYF; CDR3 DNA: TGTGCCAGCAGTGGAAGGACTAGTACGTACTTC
V gene: TRBV25-1; J gene: TRBJ1-2; D gene: -; clone size: -; CDR3 protein: CASREGPYGYTF; CDR3 DNA: TGTGCCAGCAGAGAGGGGCCCTATGGCTACACCTTC
V gene: TRBV9; J gene: TRBJ1-6; D gene: -; clone size: -; CDR3 protein: CASSVKTGNSPLHF; CDR3 DNA: TGTGCCAGCAGCGTAAAAACGGGAAATTCACCCCTCCACTTT
V gene: TRBV12-1; J gene: TRBJ1-2; D gene: -; clone size: -; CDR3 protein: CASSFAANYGYTF; CDR3 DNA: TGTGCCAGCAGCTTTGCAGCCAACTATGGCTACACCTTC
V gene: TRBV27; J gene: TRBJ1-2; D gene: -; clone size: -; CDR3 protein: CASRMARSPSYGYTF; CDR3 DNA: TGTGCCAGCAGGATGGCCCGAAGCCCTAGCTATGGCTACACCTTC
V gene: TRBV15; J gene: TRBJ2-4; D gene: TRBD1; clone size: -; CDR3 protein: CATSLRGQGNDIQYF; CDR3 DNA: TGTGCCACCAGCCTACGAGGACAGGGGAACGACATTCAGTACTTC
V gene: TRBV6-6; J gene: TRBJ1-2; D gene: TRBD1; clone size: -; CDR3 protein: CASSFGTGAGIHGYTF; CDR3 DNA: TGTGCCAGCAGTTTCGGGACAGGGGCCGGTATTCATGGCTACACCTTC